This entry concerns a single T cell receptor (beta chain). Source study methods: For nucleated cells, counts were estimated from reference gene primer amplification. Clones were sequenced by immunoSEQ multiplex PCR, and TCRdb holds only the in-frame ones, with some missing. Clone size and V and J calls were adopted from that table, with D and trimming inferred from the DNA. Among about 59,000 clones listed, approximately 80% were seen once. The CDR3 is made up of 14 amino acids. The V end lost 3 bases, the J end lost 3 bases, and 10 bases lay between the germline ends. Per germline, CDR1 SGHRS and CDR2 YFSETQ. These data belong to a study of blood T cell repertoires in COVID-19. As for the study in general: Samples taken during acute and convalescent COVID-19 were collected in the United States, Italy and Spain. PBMCs, B-cell-depleted T cells, or T cells provided the cDNA or gDNA that made up the material.

Specimen: peripheral blood. This clonotype was sampled from a woman of 80 years or more with active or convalescent COVID-19. V is TRBV5-1 and J is TRBJ2-1; D not resolved. The CDR3 DNA reads as TGCGCCAGCAGCTCCGGAAACTACTACAATGAGCAGTTCTTC. Amino acid sequence: CASSSGNYYNEQFF.